The source of this T cell receptor beta chain is a study of OX40 agonist ivuxolimab in advanced cancers. Study details: Those enrolled were roughly 85% male, with a mean age of about 66 years and ages from about 20 to 85. Overall study findings and caveats: More expanded clones were found, on average, in CD8+ than in CD4+ T cells.

The CDR3 has 16 residues. With 6 bases removed from V and 4 bases from J, the gap between germline ends came to 19 bases. From germline, CDR1 is MNHNY and CDR2 SVGAGI (reference sequence). Notes on this clone: Its antigen is not identified.

TCRdb keeps only in-frame clones here, not all; method: immunoSEQ multiplex PCR. The profile shows about 53,000 clones, roughly 80% of them singletons. Sequencing was performed on CD4+ or CD8+ T cells sorted from blood, taken in a trial of the OX40 agonist ivuxolimab. The receptor was isolated from an adult with an advanced solid tumor such as melanoma, head and neck, liver or kidney cancer. This chain joins TRBV6-6 and TRBJ1-5; D perhaps matches TRBD1 (5 bases). Here the CDR3 DNA reads TGTGCCAGCAGACGTGACACCGGGGCCGAAAATCAGCCCCAGCATTTT. Translating it yields CASRRDTGAENQPQHF.